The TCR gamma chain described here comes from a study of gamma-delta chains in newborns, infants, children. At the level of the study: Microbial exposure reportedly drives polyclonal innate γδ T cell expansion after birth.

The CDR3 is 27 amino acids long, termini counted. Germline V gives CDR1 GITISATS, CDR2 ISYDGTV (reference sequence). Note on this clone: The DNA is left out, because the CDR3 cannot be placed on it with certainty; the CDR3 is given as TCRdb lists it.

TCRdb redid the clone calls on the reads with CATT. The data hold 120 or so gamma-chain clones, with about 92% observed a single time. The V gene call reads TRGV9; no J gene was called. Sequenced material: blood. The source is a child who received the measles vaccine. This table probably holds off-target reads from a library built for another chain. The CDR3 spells CACDTVLGDTSSWDTRQMFFGTGIKLF.